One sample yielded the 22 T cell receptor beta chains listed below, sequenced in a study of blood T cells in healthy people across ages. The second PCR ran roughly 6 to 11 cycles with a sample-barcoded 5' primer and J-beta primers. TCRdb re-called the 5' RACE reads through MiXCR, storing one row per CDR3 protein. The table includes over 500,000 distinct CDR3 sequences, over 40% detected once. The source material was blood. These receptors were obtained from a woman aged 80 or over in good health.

CDR3 in amino acids: CASTIQISYEQYF. The CDR3 DNA sequence: TGTGCCAGCACCATACAAATCTCCTACGAGCAGTACTTC. This chain links TRBV12-3 or TRBV12-4 with TRBJ2-5, with D unclear. TRBJ2-7 matches the DNA end more closely, so the J call is doubtful. The CDR3 extends over 13 amino acids.

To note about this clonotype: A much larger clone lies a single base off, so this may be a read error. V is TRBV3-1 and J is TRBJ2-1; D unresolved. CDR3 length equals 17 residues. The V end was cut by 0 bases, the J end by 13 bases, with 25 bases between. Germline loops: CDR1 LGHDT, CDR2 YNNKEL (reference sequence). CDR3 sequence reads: CASSQERRNLGKETQFF. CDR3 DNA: TGTGCCAGCAGCCAAGAGAGGCGGAACTTGGGGAAAGAGACCCAGTTCTTC.

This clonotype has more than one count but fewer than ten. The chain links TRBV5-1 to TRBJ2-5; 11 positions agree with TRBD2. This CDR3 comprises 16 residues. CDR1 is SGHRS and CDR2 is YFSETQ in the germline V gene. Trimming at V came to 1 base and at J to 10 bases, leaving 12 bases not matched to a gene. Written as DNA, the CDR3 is TGCGCCAGCAGCTTGACCCCGACTAGCGGGGCATTGGACCAGTACTTC. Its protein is CASSLTPTSGALDQYF. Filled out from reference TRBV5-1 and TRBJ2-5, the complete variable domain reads KAGVTQTPRYLIKTRGQQVTLSCSPISGHRSVSWYQQTPGQGLQFLFEYFSETQRNKGNFPGRFSGRQFSNSRSEMNVSTLELGDSALYLCASSLTPTSGALDQYFGPGTRLLVL.

The CDR3 loop is CSVETSGSSYEQYF. DNA of the CDR3: TGCAGCGTTGAAACTAGCGGGAGCTCCTACGAGCAGTACTTC. The chain recombines TRBV29-1 with TRBJ2-7, with 11 positions matching TRBD2. The length of the CDR3 is 14 residues. Trimming took 2 bases from V and 0 from J; bases not matched to a gene: 0. Germline CDR1 reads SQVTM; CDR2 reads ANQGSEA.

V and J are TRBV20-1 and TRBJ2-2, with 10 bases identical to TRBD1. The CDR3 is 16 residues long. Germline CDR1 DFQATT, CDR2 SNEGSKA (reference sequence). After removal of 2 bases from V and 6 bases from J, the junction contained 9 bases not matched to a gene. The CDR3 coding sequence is TGCAGTGCTAGATCCGGGACAGGGGTGGGGTCCGGGGAGCTGTTTTTT. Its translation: CSARSGTGVGSGELFF.

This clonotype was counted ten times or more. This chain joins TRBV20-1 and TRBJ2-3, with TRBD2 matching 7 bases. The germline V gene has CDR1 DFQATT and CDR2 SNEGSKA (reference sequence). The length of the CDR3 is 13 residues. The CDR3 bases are TGCAGCGCCTACAGCGGGATGGCAGATACGCAGTATTTT. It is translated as CSAYSGMADTQYF.

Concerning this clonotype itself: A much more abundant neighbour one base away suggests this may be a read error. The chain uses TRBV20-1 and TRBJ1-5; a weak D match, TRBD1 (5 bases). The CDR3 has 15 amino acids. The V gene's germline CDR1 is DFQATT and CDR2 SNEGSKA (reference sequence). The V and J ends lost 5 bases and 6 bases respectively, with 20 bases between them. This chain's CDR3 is CSAGSVSRESQPQHF. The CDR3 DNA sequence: TGCAGTGCTGGATCTGTCTCCAGGGAGAGTCAGCCCCAGCATTTT.

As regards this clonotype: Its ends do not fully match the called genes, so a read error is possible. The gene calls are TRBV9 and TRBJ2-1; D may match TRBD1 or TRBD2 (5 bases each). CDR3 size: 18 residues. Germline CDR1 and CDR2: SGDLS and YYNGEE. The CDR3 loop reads CAGSVGADPGSYPNEQFF. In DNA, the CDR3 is TGTGCCGGCAGCGTAGGGGCAGACCCAGGGAGCTACCCCAATGAGCAGTTCTTC. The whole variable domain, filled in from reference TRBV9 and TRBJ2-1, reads DSGVTQTPKHLITATGQRVTLRCSPRSGDLSVYWYQQSLDQGLQFLIQYYNGEERAKGNILERFSAQQFPDLHSELNLSSLELGDSALYFCAGSVGADPGSYPNEQFFGPGTRLTVL.

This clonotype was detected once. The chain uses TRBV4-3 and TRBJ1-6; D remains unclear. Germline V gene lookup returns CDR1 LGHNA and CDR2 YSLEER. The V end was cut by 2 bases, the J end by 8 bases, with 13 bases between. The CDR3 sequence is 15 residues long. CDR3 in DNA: TGCGCCAGCAGCCAAAATCAGGTGGCGGATTCACCCCTCCACTTT. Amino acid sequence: CASSQNQVADSPLHF.

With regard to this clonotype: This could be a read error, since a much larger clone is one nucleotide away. The CDR3: CASSLKFDQPSNEQYF. CDR3 DNA sequence: TGTGCCAGCAGCTTGAAATTCGACCAGCCCAGCAATGAGCAGTACTTC. The chain is built from TRBV7-9 and TRBJ2-7; D ambiguous. CDR3 length equals 16 residues. In germline, CDR1 is SEHNR, CDR2 FQNEAQ (reference sequence). Trimming took off 3 bases at V and 7 bases at J, with 22 bases between the two ends.

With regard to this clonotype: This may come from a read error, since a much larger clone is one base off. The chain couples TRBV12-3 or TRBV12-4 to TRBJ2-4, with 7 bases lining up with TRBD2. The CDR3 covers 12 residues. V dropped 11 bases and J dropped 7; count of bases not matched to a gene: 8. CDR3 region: CAGRMGGNIQYF. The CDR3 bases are TGTGCCGGCCGCATGGGGGGGAACATTCAGTACTTC.

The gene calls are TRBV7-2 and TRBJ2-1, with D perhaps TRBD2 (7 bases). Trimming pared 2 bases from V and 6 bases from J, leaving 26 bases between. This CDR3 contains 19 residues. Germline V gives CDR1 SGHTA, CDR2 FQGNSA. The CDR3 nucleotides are TGTGCCAGCAGCTTATCGTCTATGGCGGGGGCGACCTCAGGCAATGAGCAGTTCTTC. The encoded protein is CASSLSSMAGATSGNEQFF.

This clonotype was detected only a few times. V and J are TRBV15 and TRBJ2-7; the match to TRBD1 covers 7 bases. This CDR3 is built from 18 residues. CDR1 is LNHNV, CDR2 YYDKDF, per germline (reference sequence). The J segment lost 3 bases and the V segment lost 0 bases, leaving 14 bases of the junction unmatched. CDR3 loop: CATSRERVGDRTNYEQYF. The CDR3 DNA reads TGTGCCACCAGCAGAGAGCGCGTTGGGGACAGAACCAACTACGAGCAGTACTTC.

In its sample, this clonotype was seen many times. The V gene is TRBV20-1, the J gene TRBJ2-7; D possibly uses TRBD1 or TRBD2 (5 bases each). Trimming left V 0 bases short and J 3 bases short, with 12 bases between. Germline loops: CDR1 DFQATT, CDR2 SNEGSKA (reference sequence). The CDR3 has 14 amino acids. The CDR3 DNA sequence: TGCAGTGCTAGAGAAACATCGGGACGCTACGAGCAGTACTTC. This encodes CSARETSGRYEQYF.

In DNA form, the CDR3 reads TGCAGTGCTAGGGTGGACTCTTGGGAGCGGTACTTC. Translated: CSARVDSWERYF. The rearrangement uses TRBV20-1 and TRBJ2-5; weak D call: TRBD2 (5 bases). Germline CDR1 and CDR2: DFQATT and SNEGSKA (reference sequence). The germline V and J ends were trimmed by 3 bases and 13 bases, with 18 bases remaining between them. The CDR3 spans 12 residues.

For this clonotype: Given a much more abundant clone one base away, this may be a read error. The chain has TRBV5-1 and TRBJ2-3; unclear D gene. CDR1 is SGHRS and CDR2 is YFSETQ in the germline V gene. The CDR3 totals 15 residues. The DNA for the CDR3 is TGCGCCAGCAGCTTGGCCGGCTACAGCACAGATGCGCAGTATTTT. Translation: CASSLAGYSTDAQYF.

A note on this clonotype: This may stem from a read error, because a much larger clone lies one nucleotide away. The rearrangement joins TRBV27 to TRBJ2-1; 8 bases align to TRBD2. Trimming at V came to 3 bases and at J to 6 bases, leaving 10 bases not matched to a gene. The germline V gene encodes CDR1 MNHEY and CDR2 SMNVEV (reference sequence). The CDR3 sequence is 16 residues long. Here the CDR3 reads CASSFLLAEGSNEQFF. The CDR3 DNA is TGTGCCAGCAGTTTCTTACTAGCGGAAGGAAGCAATGAGCAGTTCTTC.

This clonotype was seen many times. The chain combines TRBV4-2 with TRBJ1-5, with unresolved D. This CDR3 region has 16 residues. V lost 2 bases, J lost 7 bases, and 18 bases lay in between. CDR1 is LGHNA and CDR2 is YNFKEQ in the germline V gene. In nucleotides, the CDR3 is TGTGCCAGCAGCCAAACGGGAAAGGGTGGTCGGCAGCCCCAGCATTTT. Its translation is CASSQTGKGGRQPQHF.

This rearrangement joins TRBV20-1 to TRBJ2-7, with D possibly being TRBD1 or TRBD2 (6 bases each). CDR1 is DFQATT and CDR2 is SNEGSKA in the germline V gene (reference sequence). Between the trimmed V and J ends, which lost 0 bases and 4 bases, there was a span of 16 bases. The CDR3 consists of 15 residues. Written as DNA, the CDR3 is TGCAGTGCTAGAGAACCGGACAGCGGGCTTTACGAGCAGTACTTC. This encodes CSAREPDSGLYEQYF.

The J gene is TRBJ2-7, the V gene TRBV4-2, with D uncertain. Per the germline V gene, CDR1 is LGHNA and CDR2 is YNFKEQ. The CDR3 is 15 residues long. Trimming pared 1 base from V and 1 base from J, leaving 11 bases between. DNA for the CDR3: TGTGCCAGCAGCCAAGGAGACTTGCGGTCCTACGAGCAGTACTTC. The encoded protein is CASSQGDLRSYEQYF.

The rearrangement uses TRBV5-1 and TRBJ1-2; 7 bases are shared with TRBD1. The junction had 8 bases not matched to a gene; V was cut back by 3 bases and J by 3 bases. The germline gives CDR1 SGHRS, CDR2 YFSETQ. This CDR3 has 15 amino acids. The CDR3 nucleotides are TGCGCCAGCAGCTCGGAGGACAGGCTTCACTATGGCTACACCTTC. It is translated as CASSSEDRLHYGYTF.

CDR3 protein: CASRPQGSGETQYF. CDR3 coding DNA: TGCGCCAGCAGACCACAGGGGTCAGGAGAGACCCAGTACTTC. The V and J genes are TRBV5-1 and TRBJ2-5; TRBD1 agrees at 7 bases. The CDR3 is 14 residues long. J gave up 4 bases and V 5 bases, and 8 bases lay outside the gene matches. Per germline, CDR1 SGHRS and CDR2 YFSETQ.